What follows are 31 T cell receptor beta chains derived from one specimen sequenced in a study of vaccination and CD4 T cells after COVID-19. Treatment denoted: approximately nine-day PBMC culture with coronavirus spike peptide pools or control peptides (ViraFEST assay). During the years 2011-2018, before the COVID-19 pandemic, the unexposed donor's CD4+ T cells were collected. These TCRs are of unknown antigen specificity. Scientists ran DNA taken from cultured CD4+ T cells through the Oncomine TCR Beta short-read assay for sequencing. TCRdb re-called the PCR reads with MiXCR, one entry per CDR3 protein. The sample has about 9,000 distinct CDR3 sequences; under 60% are singletons. Sequencing was performed on CD4+ T cells from blood, cultured in vitro. These receptors were obtained from a human donor in good health.

The chain combines TRBV20-1 with TRBJ1-5; 9 nucleotides agree with TRBD1. Trimming at V came to 0 bases and at J to 8 bases, leaving 8 bases not matched to a gene. The CDR3 has 15 residues. Germline values: CDR1 DFQATT, CDR2 SNEGSKA (reference sequence). The CDR3 coding sequence is TGCAGTGCTAGAGATTGGGACAGGGTGGCCGAGCCCCAGCATTTT. This sequence encodes CSARDWDRVAEPQHF.

The V call is TRBV5-1, the J call TRBJ1-1; 7 bases fit TRBD1. The V and J ends lost 3 bases and 9 bases, in that order; junction bases with no gene match: 5. The CDR3 has 12 residues. Germline V gives CDR1 SGHRS, CDR2 YFSETQ. The CDR3 sequence: CASSSDRIKAFF. The CDR3 coding sequence is TGCGCCAGCAGCTCGGACAGGATAAAAGCTTTCTTT.

The chain employs TRBV20-1 and TRBJ1-1; TRBD1 might be the D (5 bases). Germline V lookup: CDR1 DFQATT, CDR2 SNEGSKA (reference sequence). Deletions cut 3 bases from V and 3 bases from J, with 14 bases between. There are 14 residues in the CDR3. CDR3 region: CSARSGGWDTEAFF. In nucleotides, the CDR3 is TGCAGTGCTAGGTCCGGGGGATGGGACACTGAAGCTTTCTTT.

This clonotype was seen more than once but under ten times. The rearrangement uses TRBV7-8 and TRBJ1-1, with D possibly matching TRBD1 (6 bases). Trimming took off 6 bases at V and 8 bases at J, with 13 bases between the two ends. The length of the CDR3 is 12 residues. Germline values: CDR1 SGHVS, CDR2 FQNEAQ. DNA for the CDR3: TGTGCCAGCAGGGGGGGCTACCGAGAAGCTTTCTTT. Translating gives CASRGGYREAFF.

In DNA form, the CDR3 reads TGTGCCAGCAGTTACTCGAGGATGCCGGGAGGGGACAAAAACATTCAGTACTTC. Translation: CASSYSRMPGGDKNIQYF. V usage is TRBV6-2 or TRBV6-3 and J usage is TRBJ2-4, with TRBD2 matching 8 bases. The length of the CDR3 is 18 residues. The germline V gene has CDR1 MNHEY and CDR2 SVGEGT. With 0 bases clipped from V and 3 bases from J, the junction kept 10 bases outside the gene matches.

V is TRBV6-4 and J is TRBJ1-2; D is unresolved. Germline lookup yields CDR1 MRHNA and CDR2 SNTAGT. The CDR3 length is 14 residues. Trimming stripped 0 bases from V and 4 bases from J, with 9 bases between. CDR3 sequence: CASSDSADRYGYTF. The CDR3 DNA reads TGTGCCAGCAGTGACTCGGCAGACCGCTATGGCTACACCTTC.

The chain combines TRBV20-1 with TRBJ1-5, with 11 bases identical to TRBD1. Germline V gene sequence: CDR1 DFQATT, CDR2 SNEGSKA (reference sequence). After removal of 5 bases from V and 6 bases from J, the junction contained 3 bases not matched to a gene. CDR3 length equals 13 residues. The CDR3 here is CSAGQGAAQPQHF. DNA of the CDR3: TGCAGTGCTGGACAGGGGGCGGCTCAGCCCCAGCATTTT.

To note about this clonotype: Because the CDR3's place on the DNA is in doubt, the DNA is left out and the CDR3 is given as listed by TCRdb. V gene TRBV5-5 combines with J gene TRBJ2-7; the table assigns TRBD2, which was not confirmed against the DNA. The CDR3 length is 18 residues, termini included. The germline gives CDR1 SGHKS, CDR2 YYEKEE (reference sequence). CDR3 sequence reads: CASSFYICSARGLDEQYF.

In DNA, the CDR3 is TGTGCCAGCAGTCCCAACCCGGGACACCAAAGCAGCTACACCTTC. Encoded protein: CASSPNPGHQSSYTF. This chain joins TRBV6-4 and TRBJ1-2, with a weak D call TRBD1 (6 bases). V lost 5 bases and J 9 bases, leaving 22 bases between the germline ends. Per germline, CDR1 MRHNA and CDR2 SNTAGT. The CDR3 loop spans 15 amino acids.

The chain combines TRBV29-1 with TRBJ2-3, with 7 bases matching TRBD2. Germline CDR1 reads SQVTM; CDR2 reads ANQGSEA. The CDR3 has 15 amino acids. The trim removed 4 bases at V and 3 bases at J, leaving 10 bases unmatched. Written as DNA, the CDR3 is TGCAGCGTTGCTGGGGGGGGGGTATCTACAGATACGCAGTATTTT. Protein: CSVAGGGVSTDTQYF.

This chain joins TRBV12-3 or TRBV12-4 and TRBJ1-2; a weak D match, TRBD1 (6 bases). The germline V and J ends were trimmed by 6 bases and 3 bases, with 14 bases remaining between them. This CDR3 region has 14 residues. CDR3 in amino acids: CASRNRDGDYGYTF. For the CDR3, the DNA is TGTGCCAGCAGGAACAGGGACGGGGACTATGGCTACACCTTC.

J is TRBJ2-3 and V is TRBV5-1; D is uncertain. V was clipped by 4 bases and J by 0 bases, with 3 bases between them. The CDR3 spans 12 residues. The germline CDR1 and CDR2 sequences are SGHRS and YFSETQ. CDR3 sequence (DNA): TGCGCCAGCAGCGAAAGCACAGATACGCAGTATTTT. Translation gives CASSESTDTQYF.

This clonotype was observed a handful of times. The chain has TRBV21-1 and TRBJ2-5; TRBD1 was called by the table and not checked on the DNA. TRBV21-1 is a documented pseudogene. The CDR3 consists of 14 residues. Here the CDR3 DNA reads TGTGCCAGCACAGCAGGGGGCCCGAAGTCGGCCCAGTACTTC. Its translation is CASTAGGPKSAQYF.

V and J are TRBV18 and TRBJ1-2; TRBD1 matches at 7 bases. The CDR3 consists of 14 residues. J gave up 3 bases and V 3 bases, and 4 bases lay outside the gene matches. Germline CDR1 KGHSH, CDR2 LQKENI. In nucleotides, the CDR3 is TGTGCCAGCTCACCTCAGGGGGATGACTATGGCTACACCTTC. Translation gives CASSPQGDDYGYTF.

The J gene is TRBJ2-7, the V gene TRBV6-1; D is perhaps TRBD1 or TRBD2 (5 bases each). The CDR3 length is 17 residues. V was shortened by 6 bases and J by 1 base, with 22 bases between the two germline ends. Germline-derived CDR1 and CDR2 are MNHNS and SASEGT. The CDR3 spells CASREHPTAGASYEQYF. The CDR3 DNA reads TGTGCCAGCAGAGAACATCCAACTGCCGGGGCTTCCTACGAGCAGTACTTC.

This clonotype was counted between two and nine times. The genes are TRBV2 and TRBJ2-7, with 8 bases aligning to TRBD2. Germline V CDR1 and CDR2: SNHLY, FYNNEI. Trimming cost V 5 bases and J 0 bases; bases outside gene matches: 6. CDR3 size: 15 residues. CDR3 sequence reads: CASSLKRGSSYEQYF. CDR3 in DNA: TGTGCCAGCAGTCTAAAGCGGGGGAGCTCCTACGAGCAGTACTTC.

This clonotype turned up a few times. The V and J genes are TRBV7-9 and TRBJ1-6; D unresolved. This CDR3 comprises 13 residues. V was shortened by 5 bases and J by 8 bases, with 10 bases between the two germline ends. CDR1 and CDR2 (germline): SEHNR, FQNEAQ (reference sequence). The CDR3 DNA reads as TGTGCCAGCAGCGAGAGGGTGGATTCACCCCTCCACTTT. This gives the protein CASSERVDSPLHF.

The V and J genes are TRBV2 and TRBJ2-2, with D perhaps TRBD2 (6 bases). Germline V gives CDR1 SNHLY, CDR2 FYNNEI. V dropped 1 base and J dropped 2 bases, with 8 bases sitting between them. The CDR3 contains 15 residues. The CDR3 coding sequence is TGTGCCAGCAGTGAAGTTAGCGGAAACACCGGGGAGCTGTTTTTT. Translation: CASSEVSGNTGELFF. The full variable domain, in which reference TRBV2 and TRBJ2-2 provide the parts outside the CDR3, is EPEVTQTPSHQVTQMGQEVILRCVPISNHLYFYWYRQILGQKVEFLVSFYNNEISEKSEIFDDQFSVERPDGSNFTLKIRSTKLEDSAMYFCASSEVSGNTGELFFGEGSRLTVL.

The rearrangement joins TRBV11-2 to TRBJ2-7; 7 positions match TRBD2. The J segment lost 1 base and the V segment lost 1 base, leaving 10 bases of the junction unmatched. The CDR3 loop spans 17 amino acids. Germline lookup yields CDR1 SGHAT and CDR2 FQNNGV. The CDR3 loop is CASSLGASGDTSYEQYF. Written as DNA, the CDR3 is TGTGCCAGCAGCTTAGGGGCTAGCGGAGACACATCCTACGAGCAGTACTTC.

J is TRBJ1-1 and V is TRBV27; weak D call: TRBD1 (6 bases). CDR1 and CDR2 (germline): MNHEY, SMNVEV (reference sequence). CDR3 length equals 14 residues. Trimming pared 5 bases from V and 2 bases from J, leaving 12 bases between. Here the CDR3 reads CASSRRTDNTEAFF. CDR3 nucleotides: TGTGCCAGCAGTAGACGGACAGACAACACTGAAGCTTTCTTT.

The chain employs TRBV20-1 and TRBJ2-1; possibly TRBD1 or TRBD2 for D (6 bases each). The V and J ends lost 6 bases and 0 bases respectively, with 15 bases between them. Germline lookup yields CDR1 DFQATT and CDR2 SNEGSKA (reference sequence). This CDR3 has 15 residues. The CDR3 coding sequence is TGCAGTGCGTCGGGGGCGGGATCCTCCTACAATGAGCAGTTCTTC. It specifies CSASGAGSSYNEQFF.

This clonotype is labeled as large. The chain couples TRBV4-3 to TRBJ1-3; no clear D gene. This CDR3 contains 13 residues. V was shortened by 4 bases and J by 4 bases, with 8 bases between the two germline ends. The V gene's germline CDR1 is LGHNA and CDR2 YSLEER. The CDR3 coding sequence is TGCGCCAGCAGCCTGACGAGGGGAAACACCATATATTTT. Translation: CASSLTRGNTIYF.

Points on this clonotype: One junction end does not reproduce the germline sequence, and a read error may be involved. CDR3 bases: TGTGCCGGCAGCGGACACCAGCCCAATCAGCCCCAGCATTTT. Amino acid sequence: CAGSGHQPNQPQHF. The chain has TRBV2 and TRBJ1-5; a possible D gene is TRBD1 (5 bases). CDR3 length: 14 amino acids. The germline gives CDR1 SNHLY, CDR2 FYNNEI.

This chain links TRBV7-9 with TRBJ2-1; D is unclear. V lost 5 bases and J 9 bases, leaving 14 bases between the germline ends. The CDR3 runs 13 residues. CDR1 is SEHNR and CDR2 is FQNEAQ in the germline V gene (reference sequence). CDR3 in amino acids: CASSRDPFGEQFF. As DNA, the CDR3 is TGTGCCAGCAGCCGCGATCCTTTTGGTGAGCAGTTCTTC.

The chain employs TRBV20-1 and TRBJ2-7; 7 nucleotides agree with TRBD1. Trimming took 1 base from V and 4 from J; bases not matched to a gene: 4. Germline lookup yields CDR1 DFQATT and CDR2 SNEGSKA (reference sequence). This CDR3 is 13 amino acids long. CDR3 nucleotides: TGCAGTGCTAGAGGAGGGGGCGGGTACGAGCAGTACTTC. It encodes CSARGGGGYEQYF.

The chain has TRBV4-3 and TRBJ1-2, with D uncertain. V was clipped by 0 bases and J by 7 bases, with 9 bases between them. The CDR3 length is 13 residues. From germline, CDR1 is LGHNA and CDR2 YSLEER. The CDR3 DNA is TGCGCCAGCAGCCAAGATCGTGTGCGTGGCTACACCTTC. It is translated as CASSQDRVRGYTF.

The chain is built from TRBV19 and TRBJ2-2, with D hard to call. The CDR3 extends over 14 amino acids. The V gene's germline CDR1 is LNHDA and CDR2 SQIVND (reference sequence). Trimming took 3 bases from V and 5 from J, leaving 10 bases between them. The CDR3, as DNA: TGTGCCAGTAGTATGGGCGTTTCGACCGGGGAGCTGTTTTTT. Protein product: CASSMGVSTGELFF.

This rearrangement joins TRBV4-3 to TRBJ1-1; D is ambiguous. V lost 6 bases to trimming and J lost 0 bases, with 14 bases between them. The CDR3 covers 15 residues. Germline V gene data show CDR1 as LGHNA and CDR2 as YSLEER. Written as DNA, the CDR3 is TGCGCCAGCAGGGACTTACGGATTCTGAACACTGAAGCTTTCTTT. Translated: CASRDLRILNTEAFF.

The chain joins TRBV20-1 to TRBJ1-6; D is unresolved. The ends were cut back, 1 base at V and 4 bases at J, with 5 bases in the middle. The CDR3 totals 13 residues. The germline V gene has CDR1 DFQATT and CDR2 SNEGSKA (reference sequence). The CDR3 reads CSARVDYNSPLHF. The CDR3 DNA reads TGCAGTGCTAGAGTAGATTATAATTCACCCCTCCACTTT.

The chain employs TRBV6-1 and TRBJ1-2; D is possibly TRBD1 (5 bases). V lost 4 bases and J lost 6, with 15 bases in between. Germline assignment: CDR1 MNHNS and CDR2 SASEGT. The CDR3 runs to 14 residues. The CDR3 region is CASSAWGETDGYTF. CDR3 DNA: TGTGCCAGCAGTGCCTGGGGGGAGACGGATGGCTACACCTTC.

This rearrangement joins TRBV5-4 to TRBJ2-5, with a possible D match to TRBD2 (6 bases). Germline loops: CDR1 SGHNT, CDR2 YYREEE (reference sequence). The germline V and J ends were trimmed by 4 bases and 0 bases, with 31 bases remaining between them. The CDR3 spans 21 residues. The CDR3 bases are TGTGCCAGCAGCCCCGGAGGGGCGAAGGGGCGATCTACAACTAACCAAGAGACCCAGTACTTC. Residues: CASSPGGAKGRSTTNQETQYF.